Here is one T cell receptor (beta chain) with its context. Antigen unknown. J was trimmed by 0 bases and V by 8 bases; bases with no gene match: 10. The CDR3 has 17 amino acids. Germline V lookup: CDR1 LNHDA, CDR2 SQIVND (reference sequence). Using immunoSEQ multiplex PCR, the repertoire was profiled, and TCRdb retains in-frame clones only, with some absent. The sample gives approximately 99,000 clones, around 89% of which show up once; 15% to 20% is in the top ten. There was relapse after autologous stem cell transplantation in every patient, and there was variation in brentuximab vedotin exposure. This sample stems from a study of PD-1 blockade in classical Hodgkin lymphoma. The study, taken as a whole, reports: Newly diagnosed patients reportedly had lower baseline TCR diversity than healthy donors.

This chain uses TRBV19 with TRBJ2-6; 7 bases are shared with TRBD1. The specimen was peripheral blood mononuclear cells (PBMCs), collected before the second cycle of nivolumab. This TCR was sampled from a human donor with classical Hodgkin lymphoma. The CDR3 here is CASSTGPGLSGANVLTF. The CDR3, as DNA: TGTGCCAGTTCGACAGGGCCAGGACTCTCTGGGGCCAACGTCCTGACTTTC.